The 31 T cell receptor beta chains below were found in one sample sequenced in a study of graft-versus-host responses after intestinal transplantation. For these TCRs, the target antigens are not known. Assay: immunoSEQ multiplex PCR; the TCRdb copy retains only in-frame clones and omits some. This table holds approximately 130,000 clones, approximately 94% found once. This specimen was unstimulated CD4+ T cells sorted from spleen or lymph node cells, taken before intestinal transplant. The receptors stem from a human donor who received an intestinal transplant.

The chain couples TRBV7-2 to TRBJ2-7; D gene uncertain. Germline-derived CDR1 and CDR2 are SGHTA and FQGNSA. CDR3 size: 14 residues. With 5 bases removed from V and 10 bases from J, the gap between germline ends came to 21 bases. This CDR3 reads CASSLTPHSNSQYF. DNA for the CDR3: TGTGCCAGCAGCCTGACCCCACATAGTAATTCCCAGTACTTC.

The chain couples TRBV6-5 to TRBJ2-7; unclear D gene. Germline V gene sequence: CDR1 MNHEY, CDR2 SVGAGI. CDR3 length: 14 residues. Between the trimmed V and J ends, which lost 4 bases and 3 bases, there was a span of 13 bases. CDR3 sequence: CASSSLYRNYEQYF. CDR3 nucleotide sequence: TGTGCCAGCAGTTCCCTTTACAGAAACTACGAGCAGTACTTC.

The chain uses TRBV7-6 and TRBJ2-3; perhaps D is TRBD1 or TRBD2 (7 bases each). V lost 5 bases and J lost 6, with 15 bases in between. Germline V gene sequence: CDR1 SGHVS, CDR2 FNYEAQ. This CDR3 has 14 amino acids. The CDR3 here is CASSTRGGGDTQYF. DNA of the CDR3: TGTGCCAGCAGCACCAGGGGGGGAGGGGATACGCAGTATTTT.

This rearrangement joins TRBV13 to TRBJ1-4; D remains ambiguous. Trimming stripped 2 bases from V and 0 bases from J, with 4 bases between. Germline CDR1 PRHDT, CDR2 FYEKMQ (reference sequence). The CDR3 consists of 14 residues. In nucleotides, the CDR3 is TGTGCCAGCAGCTTAACCGCAACTAATGAAAAACTGTTTTTT. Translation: CASSLTATNEKLFF.

DNA for the CDR3: TGTGCTAGTGGTTTGGGAAACACGGGGAGGGCTGAAGCTTTCTTT. Residues: CASGLGNTGRAEAFF. This sequence joins TRBV12-5 and TRBJ1-1; no firm D call. V lost 1 base and J 6 bases, leaving 15 bases between the germline ends. Germline CDR1 reads LGHNT; CDR2 reads FRNRAP. The CDR3 is made up of 15 amino acids. The full variable domain, with the rest looked up from reference TRBV12-5 and TRBJ1-1, is DARVTQTPRHKVTEMGQEVTMRCQPILGHNTVFWYRQTMMQGLELLAYFRNRAPLDDSGMPKDRFSAEMPDATLATLKIQPSEPRDSAVYFCASGLGNTGRAEAFFGQGTRLTVV.

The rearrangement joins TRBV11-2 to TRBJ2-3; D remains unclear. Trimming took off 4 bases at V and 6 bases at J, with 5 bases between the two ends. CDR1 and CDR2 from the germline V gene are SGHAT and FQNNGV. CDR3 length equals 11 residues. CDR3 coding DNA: TGTGCCAGCAGCTGGGATGATACGCAGTATTTT. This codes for CASSWDDTQYF.

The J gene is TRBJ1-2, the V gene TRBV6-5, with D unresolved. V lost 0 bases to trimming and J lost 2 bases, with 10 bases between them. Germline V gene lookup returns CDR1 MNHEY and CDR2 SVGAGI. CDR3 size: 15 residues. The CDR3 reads CASSYSVAVNYGYTF. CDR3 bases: TGTGCCAGCAGTTACTCGGTTGCGGTCAACTATGGCTACACCTTC.

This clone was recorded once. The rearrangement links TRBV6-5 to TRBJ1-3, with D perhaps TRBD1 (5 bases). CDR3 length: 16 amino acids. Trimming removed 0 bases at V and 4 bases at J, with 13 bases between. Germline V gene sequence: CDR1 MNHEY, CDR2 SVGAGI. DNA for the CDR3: TGTGCCAGCAGTTACTCCGGCAGGGCTGGCGGAAACACCATATATTTT. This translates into CASSYSGRAGGNTIYF.

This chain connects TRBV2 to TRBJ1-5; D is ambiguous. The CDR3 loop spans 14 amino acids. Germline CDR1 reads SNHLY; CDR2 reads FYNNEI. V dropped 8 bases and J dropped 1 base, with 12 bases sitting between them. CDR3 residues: CASRKGLSNQPQHF. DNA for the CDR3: TGTGCCAGCCGGAAAGGGCTGAGCAATCAGCCCCAGCATTTT. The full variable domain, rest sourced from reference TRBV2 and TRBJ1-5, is EPEVTQTPSHQVTQMGQEVILRCVPISNHLYFYWYRQILGQKVEFLVSFYNNEISEKSEIFDDQFSVERPDGSNFTLKIRSTKLEDSAMYFCASRKGLSNQPQHFGDGTRLSIL.

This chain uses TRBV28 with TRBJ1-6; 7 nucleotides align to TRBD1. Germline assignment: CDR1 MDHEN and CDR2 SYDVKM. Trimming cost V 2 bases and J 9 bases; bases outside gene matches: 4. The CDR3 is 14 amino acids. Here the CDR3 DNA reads TGTGCCAGCAGTTTAGAGGGGGCGGTTTCACCCCTCCACTTT. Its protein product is CASSLEGAVSPLHF.

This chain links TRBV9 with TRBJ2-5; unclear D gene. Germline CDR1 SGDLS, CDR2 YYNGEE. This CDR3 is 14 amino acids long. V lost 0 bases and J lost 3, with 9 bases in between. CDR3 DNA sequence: TGTGCCAGCAGCGTAGGCCCAGAAAAAGAGACCCAGTACTTC. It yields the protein CASSVGPEKETQYF.

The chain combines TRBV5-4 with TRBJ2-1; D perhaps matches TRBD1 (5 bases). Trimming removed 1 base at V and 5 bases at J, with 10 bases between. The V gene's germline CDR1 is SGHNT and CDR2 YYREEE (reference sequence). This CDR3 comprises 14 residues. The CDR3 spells CASSLLGVDNEQFF. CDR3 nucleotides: TGTGCCAGCAGCTTGCTAGGGGTGGACAATGAGCAGTTCTTC.

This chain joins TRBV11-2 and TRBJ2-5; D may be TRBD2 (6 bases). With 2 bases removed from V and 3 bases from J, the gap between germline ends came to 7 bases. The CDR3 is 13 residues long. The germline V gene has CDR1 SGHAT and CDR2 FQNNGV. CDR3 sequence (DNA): TGTGCCAGCAGCTTAACGGGGGAAGAGACCCAGTACTTC. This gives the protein CASSLTGEETQYF.

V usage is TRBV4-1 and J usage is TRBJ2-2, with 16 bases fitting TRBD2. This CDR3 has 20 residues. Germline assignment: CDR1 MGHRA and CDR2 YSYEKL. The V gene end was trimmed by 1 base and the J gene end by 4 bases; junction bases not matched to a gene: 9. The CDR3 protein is CASSQVPGLAGGRATGELFF. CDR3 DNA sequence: TGCGCCAGCAGCCAAGTACCGGGACTAGCGGGGGGGCGCGCCACCGGGGAGCTGTTTTTT.

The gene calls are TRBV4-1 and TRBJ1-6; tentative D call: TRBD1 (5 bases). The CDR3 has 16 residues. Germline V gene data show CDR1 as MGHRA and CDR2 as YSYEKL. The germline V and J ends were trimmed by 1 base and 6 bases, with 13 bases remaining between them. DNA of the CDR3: TGCGCCAGCAGCCAAGGGAGGGGCCAGGGTAATTCACCCCTCCACTTT. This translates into CASSQGRGQGNSPLHF.

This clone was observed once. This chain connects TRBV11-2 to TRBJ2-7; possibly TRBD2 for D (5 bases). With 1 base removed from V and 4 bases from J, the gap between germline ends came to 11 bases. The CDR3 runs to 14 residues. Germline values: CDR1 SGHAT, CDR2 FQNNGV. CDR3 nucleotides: TGTGCCAGCAGCTTAGCACCCGAGGGTTACGAGCAGTACTTC. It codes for CASSLAPEGYEQYF. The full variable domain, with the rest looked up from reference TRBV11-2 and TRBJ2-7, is EAGVAQSPRYKIIEKRQSVAFWCNPISGHATLYWYQQILGQGPKLLIQFQNNGVVDDSQLPKDRFSAERLKGVDSTLKIQPAKLEDSAVYLCASSLAPEGYEQYFGPGTRLTVT.

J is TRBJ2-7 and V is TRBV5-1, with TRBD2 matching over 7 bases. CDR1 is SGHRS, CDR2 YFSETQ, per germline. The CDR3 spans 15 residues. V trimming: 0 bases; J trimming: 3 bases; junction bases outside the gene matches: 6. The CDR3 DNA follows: TGCGCCAGCAGCTTGGCGACTAGCCTTTTCTACGAGCAGTACTTC. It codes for CASSLATSLFYEQYF. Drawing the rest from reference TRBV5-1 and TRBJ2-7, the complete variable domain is KAGVTQTPRYLIKTRGQQVTLSCSPISGHRSVSWYQQTPGQGLQFLFEYFSETQRNKGNFPGRFSGRQFSNSRSEMNVSTLELGDSALYLCASSLATSLFYEQYFGPGTRLTVT.

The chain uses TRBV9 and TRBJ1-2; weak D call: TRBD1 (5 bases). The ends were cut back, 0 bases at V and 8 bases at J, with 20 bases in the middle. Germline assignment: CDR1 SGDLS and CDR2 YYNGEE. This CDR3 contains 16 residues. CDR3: CASSVGGDPTSGGYTF. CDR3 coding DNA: TGTGCCAGCAGCGTAGGAGGGGATCCGACCTCAGGAGGCTACACCTTC.

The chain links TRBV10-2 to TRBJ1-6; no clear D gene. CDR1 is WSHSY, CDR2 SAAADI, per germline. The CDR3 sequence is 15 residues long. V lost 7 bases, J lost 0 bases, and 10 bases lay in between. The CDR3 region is CASKERSSYNSPLHF. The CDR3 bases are TGCGCCAGCAAGGAGCGGAGCTCCTATAATTCACCCCTCCACTTT.

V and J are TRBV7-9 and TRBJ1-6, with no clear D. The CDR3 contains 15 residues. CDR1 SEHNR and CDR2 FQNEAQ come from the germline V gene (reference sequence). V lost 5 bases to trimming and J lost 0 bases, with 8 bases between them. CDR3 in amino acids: CASSHGFSYNSPLHF. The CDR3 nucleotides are TGTGCCAGCAGCCACGGATTCTCCTATAATTCACCCCTCCACTTT.

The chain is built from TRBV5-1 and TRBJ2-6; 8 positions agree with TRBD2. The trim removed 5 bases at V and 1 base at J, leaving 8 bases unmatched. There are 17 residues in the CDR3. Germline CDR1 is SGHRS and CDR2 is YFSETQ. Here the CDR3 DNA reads TGCGCCAGCAGTTCCCGGCGGGGGGCTTCTGGGGCCAACGTCCTGACTTTC. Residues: CASSSRRGASGANVLTF. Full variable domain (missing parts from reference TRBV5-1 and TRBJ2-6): KAGVTQTPRYLIKTRGQQVTLSCSPISGHRSVSWYQQTPGQGLQFLFEYFSETQRNKGNFPGRFSGRQFSNSRSEMNVSTLELGDSALYLCASSSRRGASGANVLTFGAGSRLTVL.

CDR3 DNA: TGCGCCAGCAGCGTAGAGGGCACAGATACGCAGTATTTT. As protein: CASSVEGTDTQYF. This chain connects TRBV5-1 to TRBJ2-3, with D unclear. CDR1 is SGHRS, CDR2 YFSETQ, per germline. CDR3 length equals 13 residues. V shed 4 bases and J shed 1 base, with 7 bases lying between them.

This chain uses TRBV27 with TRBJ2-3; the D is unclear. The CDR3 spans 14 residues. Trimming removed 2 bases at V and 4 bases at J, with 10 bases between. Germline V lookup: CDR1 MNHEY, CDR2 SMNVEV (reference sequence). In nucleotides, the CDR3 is TGTGCCAGCAGTTTAGCCAGTGGGGCAGATACGCAGTATTTT. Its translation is CASSLASGADTQYF.

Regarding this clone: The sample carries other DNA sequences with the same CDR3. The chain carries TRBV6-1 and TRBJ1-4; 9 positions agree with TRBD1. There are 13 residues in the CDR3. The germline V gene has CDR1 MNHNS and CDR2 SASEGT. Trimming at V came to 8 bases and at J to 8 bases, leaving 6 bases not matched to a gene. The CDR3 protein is CASRGTGKEKLFF. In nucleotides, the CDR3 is TGTGCCAGCCGCGGGACAGGGAAAGAAAAACTGTTTTTT.

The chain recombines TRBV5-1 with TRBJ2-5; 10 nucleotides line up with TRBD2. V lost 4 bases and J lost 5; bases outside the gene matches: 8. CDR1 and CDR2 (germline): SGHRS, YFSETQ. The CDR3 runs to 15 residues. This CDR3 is CASSLLAGSSETQYF. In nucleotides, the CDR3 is TGCGCCAGCAGCCTACTAGCGGGGAGTAGTGAGACCCAGTACTTC.

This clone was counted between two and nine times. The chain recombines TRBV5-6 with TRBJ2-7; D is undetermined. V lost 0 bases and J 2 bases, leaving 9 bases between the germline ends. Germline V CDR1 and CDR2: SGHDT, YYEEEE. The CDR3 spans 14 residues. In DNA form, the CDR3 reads TGTGCCAGCAGCTTGGTTCAGACCCCCTACGAGCAGTACTTC. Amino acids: CASSLVQTPYEQYF. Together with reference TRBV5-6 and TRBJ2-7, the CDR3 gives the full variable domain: DAGVTQSPTHLIKTRGQQVTLRCSPKSGHDTVSWYQQALGQGPQFIFQYYEEEERQRGNFPDRFSGHQFPNYSSELNVNALLLGDSALYLCASSLVQTPYEQYFGPGTRLTVT.

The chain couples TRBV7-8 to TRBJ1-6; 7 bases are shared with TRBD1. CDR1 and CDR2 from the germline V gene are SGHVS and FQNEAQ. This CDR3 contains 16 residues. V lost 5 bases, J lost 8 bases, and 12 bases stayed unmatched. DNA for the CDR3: TGTGCCAGCAGCCGCCCCCGACAGGGTGTTGATTCACCCCTCCACTTT. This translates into CASSRPRQGVDSPLHF.

CDR3 loop: CASSGGLGELFF. In nucleotides, the CDR3 is TGTGCCAGCTCGGGTGGGCTAGGGGAGCTGTTTTTT. The chain joins TRBV2 to TRBJ2-2; D unresolved. Germline V gene data show CDR1 as SNHLY and CDR2 as FYNNEI. V lost 8 bases and J 8 bases, leaving 12 bases between the germline ends. CDR3 length equals 12 residues.

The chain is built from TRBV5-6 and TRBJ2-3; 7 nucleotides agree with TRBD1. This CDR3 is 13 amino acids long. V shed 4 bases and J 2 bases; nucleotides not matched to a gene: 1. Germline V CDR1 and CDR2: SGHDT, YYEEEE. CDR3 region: CASSGQVTDTQYF. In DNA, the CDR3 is TGTGCCAGCAGCGGACAGGTCACAGATACGCAGTATTTT.

For the CDR3, the DNA is TGTGCCAGCAGTGACGTTCCGGGTAGCGGGGACACAGATACGCAGTATTTT. Its translation: CASSDVPGSGDTDTQYF. J is TRBJ2-3 and V is TRBV2, with 8 bases that match TRBD2. This CDR3 spans 17 amino acids. Germline V gives CDR1 SNHLY, CDR2 FYNNEI. V was clipped by 3 bases and J by 2 bases; unmatched bases: 10.

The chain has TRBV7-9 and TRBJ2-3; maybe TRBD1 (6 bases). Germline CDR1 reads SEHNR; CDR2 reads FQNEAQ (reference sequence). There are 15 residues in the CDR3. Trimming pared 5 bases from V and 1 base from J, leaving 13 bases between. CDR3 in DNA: TGTGCCAGCAGCCCCAGGGGTGCGGGCACAGATACGCAGTATTTT. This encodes CASSPRGAGTDTQYF.